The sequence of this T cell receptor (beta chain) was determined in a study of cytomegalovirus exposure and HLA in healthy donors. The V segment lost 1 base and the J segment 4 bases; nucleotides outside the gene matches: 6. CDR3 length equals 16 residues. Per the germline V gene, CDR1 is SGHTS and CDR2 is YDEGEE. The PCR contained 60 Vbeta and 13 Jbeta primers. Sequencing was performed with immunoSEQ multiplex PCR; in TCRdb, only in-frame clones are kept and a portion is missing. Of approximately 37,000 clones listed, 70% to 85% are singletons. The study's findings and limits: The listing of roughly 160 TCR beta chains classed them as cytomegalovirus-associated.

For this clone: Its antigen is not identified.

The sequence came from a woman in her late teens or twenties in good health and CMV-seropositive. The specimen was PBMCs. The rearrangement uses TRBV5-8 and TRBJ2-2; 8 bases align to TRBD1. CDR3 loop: CASSLYRGQGTGELFF. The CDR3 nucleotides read TGTGCCAGCAGCTTGTATAGAGGACAGGGCACCGGGGAGCTGTTTTTT.